Following are 7 T cell receptor beta chains from one sample sequenced in a study of Graves' ophthalmopathy and Graves' hyperthyroidism. Amplification from RNA transcripts yielded the TCR beta CDR3 regions. First-round RT-PCR relied on HTBI primers, and a second-round multiplex PCR came next. TCRdb re-derived calls from the multiplex PCR reads in MiXCR, one entry per CDR3 protein. The profile shows 300,000 to 400,000 distinct CDR3 sequences, about 17% of them singletons. The sequenced sample was peripheral blood. These receptor sequences come from an adult man with Graves' ophthalmopathy.

This clonotype has ten or more counts. The chain carries TRBV19 and TRBJ1-5, with 7 bases lining up with TRBD1. CDR1 LNHDA and CDR2 SQIVND come from the germline V gene (reference sequence). The CDR3 spans 15 residues. The ends lost 5 bases at V and 5 bases at J; junction bases unmatched: 9. CDR3 loop: CASSRLDRRHQPQHF. CDR3 in DNA: TGTGCCAGTAGTCGCTTGGACAGGAGACATCAGCCCCAGCATTTT. The full variable domain, with the rest looked up from reference TRBV19 and TRBJ1-5, is DGGITQSPKYLFRKEGQNVTLSCEQNLNHDAMYWYRQDPGQGLRLIYYSQIVNDFQKGDIAEGYSVSREKKESFPLTVTSAQKNPTAFYLCASSRLDRRHQPQHFGDGTRLSIL.

There are many counts of this clonotype. The chain couples TRBV19 to TRBJ2-5, with TRBD2 matching over 10 bases. CDR1 and CDR2 from the germline V gene are LNHDA and SQIVND (reference sequence). The CDR3 totals 17 residues. V was pared by 0 bases and J by 4 bases, with 8 bases of the junction left unmatched. CDR3 DNA sequence: TGTGCCAGTAGTATAGAGAGCGGGAGGGCCACAACAGAGACCCAGTACTTC. It specifies CASSIESGRATTETQYF.

This clonotype was counted ten times or more. CDR3 bases: TGCAGTGCTAGAGCCAGGACAGGTAGTCCCTACGAGCAGTACTTC. This translates into CSARARTGSPYEQYF. The chain carries TRBV20-1 and TRBJ2-7; 7 bases fit TRBD1. The CDR3 runs to 15 residues. J was trimmed by 2 bases and V by 1 base; bases with no gene match: 8. Germline CDR1 and CDR2: DFQATT and SNEGSKA (reference sequence).

This clonotype has a count of ten or more. This rearrangement joins TRBV27 to TRBJ1-1; weak D call: TRBD1 (5 bases). Trimming cost V 3 bases and J 1 base, with 12 bases left between them. Germline V CDR1 and CDR2: MNHEY, SMNVEV (reference sequence). CDR3 size: 15 residues. For the CDR3, the DNA is TGTGCCAGCAGTTTCGCGCTTGGGGCGAACACTGAAGCTTTCTTT. The encoded protein is CASSFALGANTEAFF.

This clonotype was seen repeatedly, ten times or more. This CDR3 is CASSLESGFTYEQYF. In DNA, the CDR3 is TGCGCCAGCAGCTTGGAGTCGGGATTTACCTACGAGCAGTACTTC. The J gene is TRBJ2-7, the V gene TRBV5-1; TRBD2 might be the D (5 bases). V was pared by 0 bases and J by 2 bases, with 12 bases between. CDR1 is SGHRS, CDR2 YFSETQ, per germline. The CDR3 contains 15 residues.

At least ten counts were recorded for this clonotype. The V call is TRBV4-1, the J call TRBJ2-2; the D gene is possibly TRBD1 (7 bases). This CDR3 contains 16 residues. CDR1 is MGHRA and CDR2 is YSYEKL in the germline V gene. Trimming left V 6 bases short and J 2 bases short, with 16 bases between. CDR3 in DNA: TGCGCCAGCAGTTTAGAGCAGGGGGGAAACACCGGGGAGCTGTTTTTT. It specifies CASSLEQGGNTGELFF.

Ten or more counts support this clonotype. The rearrangement joins TRBV15 to TRBJ2-5, with D possibly TRBD1 on 5 matching bases. This CDR3 is 14 amino acids long. V shed 0 bases and J shed 7 bases, with 12 bases lying between them. CDR1 and CDR2 (germline): LNHNV, YYDKDF (reference sequence). The CDR3 coding sequence is TGTGCCACCAGCAGAGATCCGGACACGGGGACCCAGTACTTC. It yields the protein CATSRDPDTGTQYF.